One and the same sample provided the 10 T cell receptor beta chains below, sequenced in a study of blood T cell repertoires in COVID-19 (TCRdb year 2020). The library was made by the immunoSEQ multiplex PCR assay. TCRdb carries this immuneACCESS record with in-frame sequences only. Its versions omit some clonotypes, under half of them owing to an unresolved V gene in the studies checked, with the rest unexplained. The sample table records hundreds of thousands of clones; approximately 90% of these occur just once. The ten largest clones add up to around 7.9% of the sample. Sequencing was carried out using PBMCs or T cells enriched from blood (not recorded which). Receptor source: a woman between 55 and 75 years old who had recovered from COVID-19.

The chain recombines TRBV18 with TRBJ1-1; no clear D gene. The CDR3 is 13 residues long. V dropped 3 bases and J dropped 6 bases, with 11 bases sitting between them. Per germline, CDR1 KGHSH and CDR2 LQKENI. CDR3 residues: CASSPSMAAEAFF. The DNA of the CDR3 is TGTGCCAGCTCACCGTCGATGGCCGCTGAAGCTTTCTTT. Full variable domain (remainder filled in from reference TRBV18 and TRBJ1-1): NAGVMQNPRHLVRRRGQEARLRCSPMKGHSHVYWYRQLPEEGLKFMVYLQKENIIDESGMPKERFSAEFPKEGPSILRIQQVVRGDSAAYFCASSPSMAAEAFFGQGTRLTVV.

This chain joins TRBV4-2 and TRBJ1-5; TRBD1 agrees at 7 bases. V was clipped by 0 bases and J by 6 bases; unmatched bases: 5. The CDR3 runs 15 residues. Germline V gene lookup returns CDR1 LGHNA and CDR2 YNFKEQ. CDR3 sequence (DNA): TGTGCCAGCAGCCAAGACGGCAGGGGGAGTCAGCCCCAGCATTTT. It codes for CASSQDGRGSQPQHF.

The gene calls are TRBV9 and TRBJ1-1, with D unresolved. This CDR3 comprises 11 residues. Germline V gives CDR1 SGDLS, CDR2 YYNGEE. Trimming shortened V by 1 base and J by 7 bases, and 5 bases separated the two germline ends. The CDR3 is CASSVLFEAFF. Written as DNA, the CDR3 is TGTGCCAGCAGCGTACTTTTTGAAGCTTTCTTT.

In its sample, this clone was seen a few times. The chain employs TRBV15 and TRBJ1-2; 7 bases are a match to TRBD1. With 5 bases clipped from V and 4 bases from J, the junction kept 4 bases outside the gene matches. Germline values: CDR1 LNHNV, CDR2 YYDKDF (reference sequence). CDR3 length: 13 amino acids. The CDR3 is CATSGGQFYGYTF. CDR3 DNA sequence: TGTGCCACCAGCGGGGGACAGTTCTATGGCTACACCTTC.

J is TRBJ2-7 and V is TRBV10-2, with 10 bases aligning to TRBD1. The germline V gene has CDR1 WSHSY and CDR2 SAAADI. This CDR3 region has 14 residues. The trim removed 7 bases at V and 4 bases at J, leaving 7 bases unmatched. The CDR3 DNA follows: TGCGCCAGCAAGCGGGACAGGGGCGCATACGAGCAGTACGTC. This encodes CASKRDRGAYEQYV.

As concerns this clone: The same CDR3 is also encoded by other DNA sequences in this sample. The rearrangement links TRBV5-1 to TRBJ1-5; D remains unclear. From germline, CDR1 is SGHRS and CDR2 YFSETQ. The ends were cut back, 1 base at V and 2 bases at J, with 4 bases in the middle. This CDR3 is built from 13 residues. CDR3 region: CASSLTGNQPQHF. CDR3 DNA sequence: TGCGCCAGCAGCTTGACAGGCAATCAGCCCCAGCATTTT.

The chain carries TRBV4-1 and TRBJ1-6; D might be TRBD1 (5 bases). Trimming left V 1 base short and J 6 bases short, with 10 bases between. This CDR3 contains 15 residues. Germline loops: CDR1 MGHRA, CDR2 YSYEKL. DNA of the CDR3: TGCGCCAGCAGCCAAGTTCGGGGGGGTAATTCACCCCTCCACTTT. This encodes CASSQVRGGNSPLHF.

The V and J genes are TRBV7-8 and TRBJ2-7, with D possibly being TRBD2 (5 bases). CDR1 and CDR2 (germline): SGHVS, FQNEAQ. The CDR3 sequence is 13 residues long. Trimming shortened V by 1 base and J by 3 bases, and 7 bases separated the two germline ends. The CDR3: CASSLVSGYEQYV. The CDR3 DNA is TGTGCCAGCAGCTTAGTAAGCGGCTACGAGCAGTACGTC.

The V call is TRBV27, the J call TRBJ1-2, with D uncertain. The CDR3 is 15 amino acids. From germline, CDR1 is MNHEY and CDR2 SMNVEV (reference sequence). The V gene lost 2 bases and the J gene lost 4 bases, with 14 bases spanning the gap. CDR3 in DNA: TGTGCCAGCAGTTTAACCGGGTCCCCCAGCTATGGCTACACCTTC. Amino acids: CASSLTGSPSYGYTF.

The gene calls are TRBV10-3 and TRBJ1-1; D not resolved. CDR1 and CDR2 from the germline V gene are ENHRY and SYGVKD. This CDR3 has 11 amino acids. The ends were cut back, 6 bases at V and 5 bases at J, with 7 bases in the middle. The CDR3 loop is CAIRGGTEAFF. The DNA of the CDR3 is TGTGCCATCAGGGGAGGGACTGAAGCTTTCTTT.